This T cell receptor beta chain was obtained from a study of read filtering for tumor transcriptome and immune sequencing. About the research overall: Mean patient age was roughly 61 years, range about 47 to 85; 17 male, roughly 14 female. Per sample, TCR-region reads ranged about 4.05 to 11 million by IR-seq, about 85 to 1,400 by RNA-seq. 8 patients were R-ISS I, roughly 17 were R-ISS II, about seven were R-ISS III.

Study-wide findings and caveats: This fraction held mixed bone marrow immune cells after CD138-negative sorting.

This clonotype was seen many times. Antigen specificity is unknown. This library used around 0.4 ug RNA and molecular barcoded adaptors spanning alpha/delta and beta/gamma chains. TCRdb recomputed calls from the reads with MiXCR, one row per CDR3 protein. The sample includes more than 100,000 distinct CDR3 sequences, less than 15% seen only once; the top ten take around 8.2%. Germline V CDR1 and CDR2: MNHNS, SASEGT. The CDR3 consists of 14 residues. Trimming cost V 8 bases and J 3 bases; bases outside gene matches: 4. The genes are TRBV6-1 and TRBJ2-5; 12 nucleotides align to TRBD2. The TCR comes from a donor at least 40 years old with multiple myeloma. Sequenced: a population of CD138-negative cells sorted from bone marrow. CDR3 sequence: CASGTSGFKETQYF. CDR3 sequence (DNA): TGTGCCAGCGGGACTAGCGGGTTTAAAGAGACCCAGTACTTC.